These 16 T cell receptor beta chains were sequenced from one sample in a study of T-cell reconstitution after alpha-beta-depleted transplantation in children. Unique molecular identifiers were incorporated during preparation of the TCRbeta library. Each CDR3 protein gets one entry after TCRdb re-called the PCR reads with MiXCR. Of approximately 1,000,000 distinct CDR3 sequences detected, roughly 29% appear once; the ten largest clones hold 28%. This material consisted of PBMCs, mostly from graft donor cells, taken 360 days after TCRalphabeta/CD19-depleted stem cell transplant. The receptors originated from a boy under two years old who had a stem cell transplant for SCID, so the T cells may come from the graft donor.

Written as DNA, the CDR3 is TGTGCCAGCAGCGGACTTCTGGCAGGGGGGAAGTTCTTC. Its translation: CASSGLLAGGKFF. This chain links TRBV9 with TRBJ2-1; D perhaps matches TRBD1 (7 bases). CDR3 length: 13 residues. V lost 3 bases, J lost 14 bases, and 18 bases lay in between. Germline lookup yields CDR1 SGDLS and CDR2 YYNGEE.

V gene TRBV12-3 or TRBV12-4 combines with J gene TRBJ1-4; unclear D gene. V lost 3 bases to trimming and J lost 7 bases, with 12 bases between them. The CDR3 has 14 amino acids. CDR3 bases: TGTGCCAGCAGTTTGGGCAGATGGGGTGAAAAACTGTTTTTT. Residues: CASSLGRWGEKLFF.

This clonotype was seen only a few times. This sequence joins TRBV28 and TRBJ1-4; D might be TRBD1 (5 bases). V gave up 11 bases and J gave up 0 bases, with 7 bases separating them. The CDR3 loop spans 12 amino acids. Germline V gene sequence: CDR1 MDHEN, CDR2 SYDVKM. CDR3 sequence: CAAQATNEKLFF. The CDR3 nucleotides are TGTGCCGCACAGGCAACTAATGAAAAACTGTTTTTT.

This clonotype was observed a handful of times. V is TRBV20-1 and J is TRBJ2-5; a weak D match, TRBD2 (6 bases). The germline CDR1 and CDR2 sequences are DFQATT and SNEGSKA (reference sequence). The CDR3 contains 12 residues. Deletions cut 7 bases from V and 5 bases from J, with 14 bases between. DNA of the CDR3: TGCAGTGGACCCGGGGACTTGGAGACCCAGTACTTC. This encodes CSGPGDLETQYF.

The chain has TRBV6-1 and TRBJ2-1; 12 bases line up with TRBD2. The germline CDR1 and CDR2 sequences are MNHNS and SASEGT. V was pared by 6 bases and J by 6 bases, with 6 bases of the junction left unmatched. This CDR3 is built from 15 residues. CDR3 coding DNA: TGTGCCAGCAGCCTACTAGCGGGGGGCGTCAATGAGCAGTTCTTC. Translation: CASSLLAGGVNEQFF.

This clonotype was counted a few times. V gene TRBV16 combines with J gene TRBJ2-7; TRBD2 matches at 12 bases. CDR1 is KGHSY and CDR2 is FQNENV in the germline V gene. The V segment lost 3 bases and the J segment 2 bases; nucleotides outside the gene matches: 11. The CDR3 is 18 residues long. The CDR3: CASSQRGLAGVQPYEQYF. CDR3 in DNA: TGTGCCAGCAGCCAGAGGGGACTAGCGGGTGTTCAGCCCTACGAGCAGTACTTC. The full variable domain, with the rest looked up from reference TRBV16 and TRBJ2-7, is GEEVAQTPKHLVRGEGQKAKLYCAPIKGHSYVFWYQQVLKNEFKFLISFQNENVFDETGMPKERFSAKCLPNSPCSLEIQATKLEDSAVYFCASSQRGLAGVQPYEQYFGPGTRLTVT.

V is TRBV20-1 and J is TRBJ2-7; 12 nucleotides match TRBD2. Germline CDR1 and CDR2: DFQATT and SNEGSKA (reference sequence). The CDR3 spans 15 residues. Unmatched junction bases numbered 13, after V lost 5 bases and J lost 8 bases. In nucleotides, the CDR3 is TGCAGTGCTCTATTCCGGACTAGCGGGGAGGACCAGCAGTACTTC. This translates into CSALFRTSGEDQQYF.

The DNA of the CDR3 is TGCAGTGCTAGAGATGTCCAGGGAGCGGAGACCCAGTACTTC. This codes for CSARDVQGAETQYF. The chain links TRBV20-1 to TRBJ2-5; D might be TRBD1 or TRBD2, each matching 5 bases. CDR1 and CDR2 (germline): DFQATT, SNEGSKA (reference sequence). V lost 0 bases to trimming and J lost 5 bases, with 13 bases between them. This CDR3 is built from 14 residues.

This chain links TRBV4-1 with TRBJ2-7, with a tentative D call TRBD2 (5 bases). Germline V gene sequence: CDR1 MGHRA, CDR2 YSYEKL. The CDR3 runs to 15 residues. V was pared by 0 bases and J by 0 bases, with 9 bases between. CDR3 sequence: CASSQEATSSYEQYF. As DNA, the CDR3 is TGCGCCAGCAGCCAAGAGGCCACTAGCTCCTACGAGCAGTACTTC.

This clonotype was seen a few times. The rearrangement joins TRBV24-1 to TRBJ2-4; perhaps TRBD2 as D (5 bases). Trimming took off 2 bases at V and 7 bases at J, with 8 bases between the two ends. The germline gives CDR1 KGHDR, CDR2 SFDVKD. The CDR3 is 13 amino acids. CDR3 nucleotides: TGTGCCACCAGTGATTGGACGGGGAACATTCAGTACTTC. This gives the protein CATSDWTGNIQYF.

This clonotype has just a few counts. The gene calls are TRBV28 and TRBJ1-3; 8 bases match TRBD1. In germline, CDR1 is MDHEN, CDR2 SYDVKM. V was clipped by 8 bases and J by 3 bases; unmatched bases: 6. The CDR3 loop spans 14 amino acids. The CDR3 here is CASGQGARGNTIYF. The CDR3, as DNA: TGTGCCAGCGGGCAGGGGGCTCGTGGAAACACCATATATTTT.

V is TRBV5-5 and J is TRBJ2-1; D ambiguous. CDR1 is SGHKS, CDR2 YYEKEE, per germline (reference sequence). V was clipped by 0 bases and J by 0 bases, with 10 bases between them. The CDR3 length is 16 residues. The CDR3 coding sequence is TGTGCCAGCAGCTTGGTGGGCATCTTCTCCTACAATGAGCAGTTCTTC. Its protein is CASSLVGIFSYNEQFF.

This clonotype came up a few times. The rearrangement joins TRBV29-1 to TRBJ2-3; D ambiguous. The germline CDR1 and CDR2 sequences are SQVTM and ANQGSEA. This CDR3 has 13 amino acids. V was pared by 4 bases and J by 0 bases, with 8 bases between. The CDR3 nucleotides read TGCAGCGTTGGGCAGAGAAGCACAGATACGCAGTATTTT. Translation: CSVGQRSTDTQYF.

Only a few counts were recorded for this clonotype. This rearrangement joins TRBV10-3 to TRBJ2-7; D ambiguous. V lost 6 bases to trimming and J lost 1 base, with 16 bases between them. This CDR3 contains 15 residues. Germline CDR1 reads ENHRY; CDR2 reads SYGVKD. The CDR3 DNA sequence: TGTGCCATCAGGTCGGAGCAGAAGGGATCCTACGAGCAGTACTTC. This gives the protein CAIRSEQKGSYEQYF.

This chain connects TRBV20-1 to TRBJ2-1; 11 bases match TRBD2. The CDR3 is 18 amino acids. The V gene end was trimmed by 0 bases and the J gene end by 0 bases; junction bases not matched to a gene: 7. Per the germline V gene, CDR1 is DFQATT and CDR2 is SNEGSKA (reference sequence). The CDR3 here is CSAREPSGGSSSYNEQFF. CDR3 coding DNA: TGCAGTGCTAGAGAGCCTAGCGGGGGGTCGAGCTCCTACAATGAGCAGTTCTTC.

This chain uses TRBV2 with TRBJ2-1; 8 bases fit TRBD1. CDR3 length equals 11 residues. Trimming at V came to 6 bases and at J to 13 bases, leaving 5 bases not matched to a gene. Germline assignment: CDR1 SNHLY and CDR2 FYNNEI. CDR3 in DNA: TGTGCCAGCAGATCGGACAGGGAACAGTTCTTC. Protein: CASRSDREQFF.